Presented here are 27 T cell receptor beta chains from one specimen sequenced in a study of CD8 T cells in Susac syndrome. Reverse transcription of roughly 0.45 to 1 ug RNA used random hexamers. MiXCR was run by TCRdb on the immunoSEQ multiplex PCR reads, yielding one entry per CDR3 protein. This sample has about 430,000 distinct CDR3 sequences; around 83% occur once, and the top ten carry about 0.1%. The sequenced sample consisted of CD8+ T cells from PBMCs. These receptors originate from a human donor with multiple sclerosis.

The V and J genes are TRBV6-1 and TRBJ2-2, with unresolved D. Looked up from germline, CDR1 is MNHNS and CDR2 is SASEGT. The ends were cut back, 6 bases at V and 4 bases at J, with 6 bases in the middle. CDR3 length: 12 amino acids. CDR3 protein: CASSPSTGELFF. The CDR3 DNA reads as TGTGCCAGCAGCCCTAGCACCGGGGAGCTGTTTTTT.

CDR3: CASSQDSPGQGALNTEAFF. CDR3 coding DNA: TGCGCCAGCAGCCAAGATTCTCCGGGACAGGGGGCGCTGAACACTGAAGCTTTCTTT. This chain joins TRBV4-1 and TRBJ1-1; TRBD1 agrees at 12 bases. The ends lost 0 bases at V and 0 bases at J; junction bases unmatched: 8. The CDR3 consists of 19 residues. Germline CDR1 reads MGHRA; CDR2 reads YSYEKL.

This clonotype was picked up one time. The CDR3 sequence: CSARGAGYQETQYF. In nucleotides, the CDR3 is TGCAGTGCTAGAGGCGCCGGATACCAAGAGACCCAGTACTTC. This rearrangement joins TRBV20-1 to TRBJ2-5; D unresolved. With 1 base removed from V and 0 bases from J, the gap between germline ends came to 9 bases. Germline CDR1 and CDR2: DFQATT and SNEGSKA (reference sequence). The CDR3 is 14 amino acids.

CDR3 sequence: CASNSRTLLNYNEQFF. The CDR3 region has the DNA TGTGCCAGCAACTCACGGACCCTTCTTAACTACAATGAGCAGTTCTTC. The J gene is TRBJ2-1, the V gene TRBV12-3 or TRBV12-4; unclear D gene. The CDR3 covers 16 residues. Between the trimmed V and J ends, which lost 7 bases and 3 bases, there was a span of 19 bases.

The chain joins TRBV15 to TRBJ2-2, with TRBD2 as a possible D gene (6 bases). The CDR3 is 20 residues long. The germline CDR1 and CDR2 sequences are LNHNV and YYDKDF (reference sequence). The V gene lost 1 base and the J gene lost 7 bases, with 28 bases spanning the gap. The CDR3 reads CATSRGGISDAGGSIGELFF. Here the CDR3 DNA reads TGTGCCACCAGCAGAGGGGGTATCTCCGACGCCGGGGGTAGTATCGGGGAGCTGTTTTTT.

The chain combines TRBV7-2 with TRBJ2-1, with 15 bases matching TRBD2. V shed 4 bases and J 6 bases; nucleotides not matched to a gene: 7. Germline CDR1 SGHTA, CDR2 FQGNSA. The CDR3 is 17 residues long. The CDR3 coding sequence is TGTGCCAGCAGCTCCTGGACTAGCGGGAGGGTGGGCAATGAGCAGTTCTTC. This encodes CASSSWTSGRVGNEQFF.

The chain recombines TRBV30 with TRBJ1-1; D is uncertain. Germline V CDR1 and CDR2: GTSNPN, SVGIG (reference sequence). The CDR3 contains 15 residues. V was clipped by 2 bases and J by 0 bases, with 13 bases between them. The CDR3 is CAWSIDTGLNTEAFF. The CDR3 DNA sequence: TGTGCCTGGAGTATCGACACCGGACTGAACACTGAAGCTTTCTTT.

This chain connects TRBV3-1 to TRBJ1-4; D call uncertain. V was pared by 5 bases and J by 0 bases, with 10 bases between. The CDR3 sequence is 15 residues long. Germline loops: CDR1 LGHDT, CDR2 YNNKEL (reference sequence). The CDR3, as DNA: TGTGCCAGCAGCTACCTGCTTTCAACTAATGAAAAACTGTTTTTT. It translates to CASSYLLSTNEKLFF.

V gene TRBV2 combines with J gene TRBJ1-2; D is unclear. The CDR3 spans 10 residues. Germline V gene data show CDR1 as SNHLY and CDR2 as FYNNEI. Trimming removed 8 bases at V and 7 bases at J, with 8 bases between. The CDR3 bases are TGTGCCAGCGACCGTAGTGGCTACACCTTC. This codes for CASDRSGYTF.

This clonotype turned up a few times. The chain couples TRBV29-1 to TRBJ2-3; no reliable D call. Deletions cut 4 bases from V and 2 bases from J, with 13 bases between. Germline V gene data show CDR1 as SQVTM and CDR2 as ANQGSEA. CDR3 length: 14 residues. The CDR3 loop reads CSVVAAEDTDTQYF. The CDR3 DNA follows: TGCAGCGTTGTGGCGGCGGAAGACACAGATACGCAGTATTTT.

This sequence joins TRBV2 and TRBJ2-7; 10 bases line up with TRBD2. J gave up 3 bases and V 4 bases, and 3 bases lay outside the gene matches. CDR1 is SNHLY and CDR2 is FYNNEI in the germline V gene. The CDR3 covers 14 residues. In nucleotides, the CDR3 is TGTGCCAGCAGTGGACTAGCGGGCTTCTACGAGCAGTACTTC. The encoded protein is CASSGLAGFYEQYF.

This chain joins TRBV7-9 and TRBJ1-2; no definite D call. The CDR3 is made up of 14 amino acids. Trimming cost V 2 bases and J 4 bases, with 11 bases left between them. Germline V lookup: CDR1 SEHNR, CDR2 FQNEAQ (reference sequence). CDR3 DNA: TGTGCCAGCAGCTTACTCGACGTCTTCTATGGCTACACCTTC. Protein: CASSLLDVFYGYTF.

This sequence joins TRBV27 and TRBJ2-5, with 9 bases matching TRBD2. CDR3 length: 16 amino acids. Losses at the gene ends were 3 bases for V and 5 bases for J; bases not matched to a gene: 10. The germline V gene encodes CDR1 MNHEY and CDR2 SMNVEV (reference sequence). CDR3 DNA: TGTGCCAGCAGTTTTGCGGCGGGAGGGCCCCAGGAGACCCAGTACTTC. It specifies CASSFAAGGPQETQYF.

V and J are TRBV28 and TRBJ2-3, with 9 bases lining up with TRBD2. In germline, CDR1 is MDHEN, CDR2 SYDVKM. The CDR3 has 16 residues. V gave up 6 bases and J gave up 0 bases; unmatched junction bases: 7. CDR3 sequence reads: CASRTRLAESTDTQYF. The CDR3 region has the DNA TGTGCCAGCAGAACTAGACTAGCGGAAAGCACAGATACGCAGTATTTT.

The genes are TRBV27 and TRBJ2-6; D is possibly TRBD2 (7 bases). There are 20 residues in the CDR3. V was shortened by 2 bases and J by 4 bases, with 24 bases between the two germline ends. Germline V CDR1 and CDR2: MNHEY, SMNVEV (reference sequence). The CDR3 bases are TGTGCCAGCAGTTTAAATATTGTAGGGGGAGGGCTGGCCGGGGCCAACGTCCTGACTTTC. Translation: CASSLNIVGGGLAGANVLTF.

The chain employs TRBV5-5 and TRBJ2-3; 14 positions match TRBD2. The CDR3 covers 18 residues. The J segment lost 0 bases and the V segment lost 4 bases, leaving 7 bases of the junction unmatched. Germline values: CDR1 SGHKS, CDR2 YYEKEE (reference sequence). The CDR3 coding sequence is TGTGCCAGCAGCAACCGACTAGCGGGAGGGTTTAGCACAGATACGCAGTATTTT. Amino acid sequence: CASSNRLAGGFSTDTQYF.

V is TRBV27 and J is TRBJ2-7, with TRBD2 matching 10 bases. Germline V gives CDR1 MNHEY, CDR2 SMNVEV (reference sequence). The CDR3 sequence is 20 residues long. After removal of 4 bases from V and 4 bases from J, the junction contained 22 bases not matched to a gene. CDR3 loop: CASSSEAGLVAGGPLYEQYF. CDR3 DNA sequence: TGTGCCAGCAGTTCCGAGGCGGGATTAGTAGCGGGAGGACCTCTATACGAGCAGTACTTC.

The chain has TRBV7-9 and TRBJ2-7, with 11 nucleotides matching TRBD1. The CDR3 spans 15 residues. V lost 5 bases, J lost 4 bases, and 7 bases stayed unmatched. Germline CDR1 is SEHNR and CDR2 is FQNEAQ (reference sequence). CDR3 coding DNA: TGTGCCAGCAGCCCCGGACAGGGGGCGCGGTACGAGCAGTACTTC. Amino acid sequence: CASSPGQGARYEQYF.

The chain is built from TRBV5-8 and TRBJ2-7; tentatively, D is TRBD1 (5 bases). Trimming pared 2 bases from V and 12 bases from J, leaving 12 bases between. The germline V gene encodes CDR1 SGHTS and CDR2 YDEGEE. CDR3 size: 11 residues. The CDR3 reads CASSFDPRGYF. In DNA, the CDR3 is TGTGCCAGCAGCTTTGACCCAAGGGGGTACTTC.

This clonotype appeared many times. The CDR3 region has the DNA TGTGCCAGCAGTTTGGGGGGTGAGCAGTTCTTC. Protein product: CASSLGGEQFF. The V and J genes are TRBV12-3 or TRBV12-4 and TRBJ2-1; perhaps TRBD2 as D (6 bases). The germline V and J ends were trimmed by 3 bases and 9 bases, with 6 bases remaining between them. This CDR3 contains 11 residues.

The chain uses TRBV20-1 and TRBJ2-7; TRBD2 is a possible D gene (6 bases). The CDR3 runs to 13 residues. V was trimmed by 4 bases and J by 4 bases, leaving 14 bases between them. Germline-derived CDR1 and CDR2 are DFQATT and SNEGSKA (reference sequence). CDR3 DNA sequence: TGCAGTGCTAAAACACGGGAGCCGTACGAGCAGTACTTC. Protein: CSAKTREPYEQYF.

This chain uses TRBV27 with TRBJ2-1; tentatively, D is TRBD1 (6 bases). The germline gives CDR1 MNHEY, CDR2 SMNVEV (reference sequence). The CDR3 length is 13 residues. V shed 3 bases and J shed 10 bases, with 13 bases lying between them. CDR3 sequence reads: CASSFGPGEEQFF. The CDR3, as DNA: TGTGCCAGCAGTTTTGGTCCAGGGGAAGAGCAGTTCTTC.

V gene TRBV4-1 combines with J gene TRBJ1-1; TRBD1 might be the D (5 bases). Germline V gene lookup returns CDR1 MGHRA and CDR2 YSYEKL. The CDR3 contains 17 residues. V lost 1 base to trimming and J lost 0 bases, with 15 bases between them. CDR3 protein: CASSQVGGVSMNTEAFF. In DNA, the CDR3 is TGCGCCAGCAGCCAAGTTGGGGGGGTTTCAATGAACACTGAAGCTTTCTTT.

This CDR3 reads CASSPESLPYNEQFF. CDR3 DNA sequence: TGTGCCAGCAGCCCGGAGTCCCTCCCCTACAATGAGCAGTTCTTC. This chain connects TRBV13 to TRBJ2-1; D gene uncertain. Trimming stripped 5 bases from V and 2 bases from J, with 13 bases between. The CDR3 runs 15 residues. CDR1 is PRHDT and CDR2 is FYEKMQ in the germline V gene (reference sequence).

This clonotype appeared a single time. The J gene is TRBJ1-2, the V gene TRBV5-5; D is unclear. Trimming removed 0 bases from V and 9 bases from J, with 9 bases in between. Germline CDR1 and CDR2: SGHKS and YYEKEE (reference sequence). The CDR3 loop spans 12 amino acids. In DNA, the CDR3 is TGTGCCAGCAGCTTGGGTGCGTGTTGCTACACCTTC. Its protein is CASSLGACCYTF.

The chain couples TRBV6-5 to TRBJ2-1, with D unresolved. The germline V gene encodes CDR1 MNHEY and CDR2 SVGAGI. Between the trimmed V and J ends, which lost 3 bases and 10 bases, there was a span of 7 bases. The CDR3 loop spans 11 amino acids. Here the CDR3 reads CASSYMREQFF. Here the CDR3 DNA reads TGTGCCAGCAGTTATATGAGGGAGCAGTTCTTC.

The chain joins TRBV7-2 to TRBJ1-1; unclear D gene. CDR1 and CDR2 (germline): SGHTA, FQGNSA. Trimming took 1 base from V and 1 from J, leaving 7 bases between them. The CDR3 sequence is 14 residues long. CDR3: CASSLVTQNTEAFF. Written as DNA, the CDR3 is TGTGCCAGCAGCTTAGTCACGCAGAACACTGAAGCTTTCTTT.